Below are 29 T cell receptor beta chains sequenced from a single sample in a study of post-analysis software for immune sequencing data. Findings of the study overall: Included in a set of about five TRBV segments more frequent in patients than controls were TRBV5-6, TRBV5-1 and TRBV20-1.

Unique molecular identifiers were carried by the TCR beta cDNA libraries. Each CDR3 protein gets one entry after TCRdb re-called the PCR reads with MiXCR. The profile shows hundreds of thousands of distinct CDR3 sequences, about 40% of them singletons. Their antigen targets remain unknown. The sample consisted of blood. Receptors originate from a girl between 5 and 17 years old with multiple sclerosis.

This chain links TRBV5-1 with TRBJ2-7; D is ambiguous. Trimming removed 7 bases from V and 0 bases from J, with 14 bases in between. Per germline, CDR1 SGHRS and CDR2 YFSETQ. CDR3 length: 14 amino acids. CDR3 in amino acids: CASAARLSSYEQYF. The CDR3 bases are TGCGCCAGCGCCGCGAGGTTGAGCTCCTACGAGCAGTACTTC.

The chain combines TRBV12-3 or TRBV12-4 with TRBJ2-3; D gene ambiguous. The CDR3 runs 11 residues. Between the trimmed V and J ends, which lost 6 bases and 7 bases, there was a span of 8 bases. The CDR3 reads CASRLRNTQYF. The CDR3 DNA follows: TGTGCCAGCAGACTACGAAATACGCAGTATTTT.

The CDR3 is CASSQDGYGYTF. The DNA of the CDR3 is TGTGCCAGCAGCCAAGATGGCTATGGCTACACCTTC. The V and J genes are TRBV14 and TRBJ1-2; the D is unclear. CDR3 length equals 12 residues. V was pared by 0 bases and J by 4 bases, with 3 bases between. Germline loops: CDR1 SGHDN, CDR2 FVKESK.

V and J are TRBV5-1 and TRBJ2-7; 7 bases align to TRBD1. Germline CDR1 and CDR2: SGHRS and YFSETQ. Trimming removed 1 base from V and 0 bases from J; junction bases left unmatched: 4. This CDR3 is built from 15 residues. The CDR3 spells CASSLFGDSSYEQYF. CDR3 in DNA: TGCGCCAGCAGCTTGTTTGGGGACAGCTCCTACGAGCAGTACTTC.

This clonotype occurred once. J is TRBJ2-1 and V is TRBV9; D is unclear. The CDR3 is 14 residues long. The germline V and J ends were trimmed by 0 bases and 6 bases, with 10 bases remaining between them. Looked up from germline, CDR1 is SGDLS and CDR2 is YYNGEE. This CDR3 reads CASSVDSARNEQFF. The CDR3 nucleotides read TGTGCCAGCAGCGTAGACTCCGCCCGCAATGAGCAGTTCTTC.

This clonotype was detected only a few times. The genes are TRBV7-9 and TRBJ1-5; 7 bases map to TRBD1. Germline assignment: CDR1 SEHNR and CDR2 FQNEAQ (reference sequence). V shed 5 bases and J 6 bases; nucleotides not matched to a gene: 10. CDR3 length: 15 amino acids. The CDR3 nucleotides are TGTGCCAGCAGCCCCGGTAGACAGGGTCGTCAGCCCCAGCATTTT. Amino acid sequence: CASSPGRQGRQPQHF.

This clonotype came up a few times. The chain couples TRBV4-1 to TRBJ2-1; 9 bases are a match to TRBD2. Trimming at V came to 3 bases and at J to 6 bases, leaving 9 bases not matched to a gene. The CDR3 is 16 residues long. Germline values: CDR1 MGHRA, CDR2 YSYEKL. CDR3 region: CASSHAGLAGGNEQFF. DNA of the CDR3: TGCGCCAGCAGCCACGCGGGACTAGCCGGTGGCAATGAGCAGTTCTTC.

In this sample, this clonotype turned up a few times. For the CDR3, the DNA is TGTGCCAGCAGCCCCCTCTATAGCGGGGGGGGGGCAGATACGCAGTATTTT. It specifies CASSPLYSGGGADTQYF. V gene TRBV7-3 combines with J gene TRBJ2-3; 11 nucleotides line up with TRBD2. This CDR3 is 17 amino acids long. Per germline, CDR1 SGHTA and CDR2 FQGTGA. J lost 4 bases, V lost 5 bases, and 11 bases had no gene match.

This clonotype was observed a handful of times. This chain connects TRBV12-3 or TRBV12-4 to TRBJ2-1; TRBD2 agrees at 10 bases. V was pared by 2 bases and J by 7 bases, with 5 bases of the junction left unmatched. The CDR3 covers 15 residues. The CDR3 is CASSLTLAGANEQFF. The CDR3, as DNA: TGTGCCAGCAGTTTAACGCTAGCGGGAGCGAATGAGCAGTTCTTC.

CDR3 region: CASSLVTGRRYTF. The CDR3 DNA follows: TGTGCCAGCAGTTTAGTCACAGGTCGGAGGTACACCTTC. The chain has TRBV12-3 or TRBV12-4 and TRBJ1-2; TRBD1 might be the D (5 bases). CDR3 length equals 13 residues. Trimming took 1 base from V and 11 from J, leaving 14 bases between them.

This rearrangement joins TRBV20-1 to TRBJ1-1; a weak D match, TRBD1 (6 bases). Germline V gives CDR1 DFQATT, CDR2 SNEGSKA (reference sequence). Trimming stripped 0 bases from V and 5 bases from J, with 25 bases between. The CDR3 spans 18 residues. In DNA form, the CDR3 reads TGCAGTGCTAGAGATTGGCCCCCTTCCAGGGGCCAGGGGACTGAAGCTTTCTTT. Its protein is CSARDWPPSRGQGTEAFF.

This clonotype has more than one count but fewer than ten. CDR3 bases: TGTGCCATCAAACCGGGACAGGGGCCTACTAACTACGAGCAGTACTTC. Its translation: CAIKPGQGPTNYEQYF. The J gene is TRBJ2-4, the V gene TRBV10-3; 10 nucleotides align to TRBD1. The last part of the DNA fits TRBJ2-7 better; the J call may be wrong. Germline CDR1 and CDR2: ENHRY and SYGVKD. The CDR3 is 16 residues long.

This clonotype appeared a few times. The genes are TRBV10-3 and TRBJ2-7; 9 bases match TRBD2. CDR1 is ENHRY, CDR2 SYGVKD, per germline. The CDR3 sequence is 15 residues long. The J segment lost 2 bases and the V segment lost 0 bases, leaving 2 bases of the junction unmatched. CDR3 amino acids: CAISESTSGPYEQYF. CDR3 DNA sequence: TGTGCCATCAGTGAGTCGACTAGCGGACCCTACGAGCAGTACTTC.

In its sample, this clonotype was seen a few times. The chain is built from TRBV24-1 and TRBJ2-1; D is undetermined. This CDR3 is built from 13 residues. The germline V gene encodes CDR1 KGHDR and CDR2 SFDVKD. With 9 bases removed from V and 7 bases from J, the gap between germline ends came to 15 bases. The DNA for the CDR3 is TGTGCCACCGAAGGAGTGGGTGGAAATGAGCAGTTCTTC. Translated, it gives CATEGVGGNEQFF.

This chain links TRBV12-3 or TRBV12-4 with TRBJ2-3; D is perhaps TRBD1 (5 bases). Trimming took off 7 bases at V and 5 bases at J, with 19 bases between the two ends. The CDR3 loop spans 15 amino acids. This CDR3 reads CASTSKGIFRDTQYF. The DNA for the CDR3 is TGTGCCAGCACCTCGAAGGGGATTTTCAGAGATACGCAGTATTTT.

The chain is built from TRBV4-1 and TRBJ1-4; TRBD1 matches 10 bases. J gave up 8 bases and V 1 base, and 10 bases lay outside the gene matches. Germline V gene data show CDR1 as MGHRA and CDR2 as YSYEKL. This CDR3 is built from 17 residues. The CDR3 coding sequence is TGCGCCAGCAGCCAAGTCGGGCGGGGGACAGGGGCCGAAAAACTGTTTTTT. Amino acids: CASSQVGRGTGAEKLFF.

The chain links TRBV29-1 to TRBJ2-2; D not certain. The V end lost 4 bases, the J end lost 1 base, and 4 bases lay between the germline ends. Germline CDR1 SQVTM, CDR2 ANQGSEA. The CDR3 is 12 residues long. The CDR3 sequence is CSVAGNTGELFF. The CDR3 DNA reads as TGCAGCGTTGCAGGGAACACCGGGGAGCTGTTTTTT.

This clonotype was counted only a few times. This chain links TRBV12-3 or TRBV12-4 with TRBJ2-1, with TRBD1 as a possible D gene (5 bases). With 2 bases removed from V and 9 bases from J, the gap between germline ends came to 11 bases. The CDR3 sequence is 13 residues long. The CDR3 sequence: CASSLRFGAEQFF. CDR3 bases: TGTGCCAGCAGTTTACGGTTTGGGGCTGAGCAGTTCTTC.

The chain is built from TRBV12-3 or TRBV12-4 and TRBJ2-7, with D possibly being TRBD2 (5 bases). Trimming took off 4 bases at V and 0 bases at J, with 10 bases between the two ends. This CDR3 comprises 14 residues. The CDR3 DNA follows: TGTGCCAGCAGTTCCTCGGGGTACTCCTACGAGCAGTACTTC. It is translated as CASSSSGYSYEQYF.

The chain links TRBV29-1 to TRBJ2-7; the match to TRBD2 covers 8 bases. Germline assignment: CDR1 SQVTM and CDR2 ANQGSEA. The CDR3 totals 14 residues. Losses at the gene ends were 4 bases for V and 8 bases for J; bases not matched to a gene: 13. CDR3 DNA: TGCAGCGTTGGTCTTATGGCGGGGGGTGGTAAGCAGTACTTC. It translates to CSVGLMAGGGKQYF.

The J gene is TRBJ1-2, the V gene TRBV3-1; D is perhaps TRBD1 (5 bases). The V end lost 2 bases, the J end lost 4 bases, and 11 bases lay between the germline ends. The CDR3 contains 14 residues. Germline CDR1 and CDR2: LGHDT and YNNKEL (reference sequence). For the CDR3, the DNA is TGTGCCAGCAGCCAATTGGGACGGACCTATGGCTACACCTTC. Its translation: CASSQLGRTYGYTF.

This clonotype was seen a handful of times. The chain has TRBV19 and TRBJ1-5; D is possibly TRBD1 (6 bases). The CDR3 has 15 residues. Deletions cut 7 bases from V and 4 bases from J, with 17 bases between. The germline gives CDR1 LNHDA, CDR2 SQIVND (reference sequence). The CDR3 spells CASTAGGGGNQPQHF. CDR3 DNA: TGTGCCAGTACCGCCGGTGGGGGCGGGAATCAGCCCCAGCATTTT.

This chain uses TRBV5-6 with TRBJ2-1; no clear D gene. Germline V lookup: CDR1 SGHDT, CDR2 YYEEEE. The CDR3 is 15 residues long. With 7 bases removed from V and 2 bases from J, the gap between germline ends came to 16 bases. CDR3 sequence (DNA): TGTGCCAGCCTGAGCCGGGTCGACCCCTACAATGAGCAGTTCTTC. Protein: CASLSRVDPYNEQFF.

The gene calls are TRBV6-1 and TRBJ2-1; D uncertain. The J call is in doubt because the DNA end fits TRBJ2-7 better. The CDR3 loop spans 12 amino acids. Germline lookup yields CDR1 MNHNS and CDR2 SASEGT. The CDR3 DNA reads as TGTGCCAGCAGTGTTTTCTCCTACGAGCAGTACTTC. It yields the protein CASSVFSYEQYF.

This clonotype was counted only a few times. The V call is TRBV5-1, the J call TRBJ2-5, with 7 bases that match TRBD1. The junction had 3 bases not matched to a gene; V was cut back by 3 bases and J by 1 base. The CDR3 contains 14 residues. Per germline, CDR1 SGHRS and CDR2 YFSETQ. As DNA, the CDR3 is TGCGCCAGCAGCTCCGGACAGGCCCAAGAGACCCAGTACTTC. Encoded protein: CASSSGQAQETQYF.

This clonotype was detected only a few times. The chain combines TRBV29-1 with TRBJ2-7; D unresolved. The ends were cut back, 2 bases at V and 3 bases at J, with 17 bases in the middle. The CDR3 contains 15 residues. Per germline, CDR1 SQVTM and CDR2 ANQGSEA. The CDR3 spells CSVELRTESGYEQYF. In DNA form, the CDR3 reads TGCAGCGTTGAATTAAGGACGGAGTCGGGCTACGAGCAGTACTTC.

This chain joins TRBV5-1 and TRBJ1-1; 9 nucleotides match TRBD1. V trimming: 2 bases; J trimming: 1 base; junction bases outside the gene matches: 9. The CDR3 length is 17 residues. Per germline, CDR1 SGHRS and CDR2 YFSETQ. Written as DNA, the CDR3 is TGCGCCAGCAGCTTCCGGACAGGGGTTGTGGGGAACACTGAAGCTTTCTTT. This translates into CASSFRTGVVGNTEAFF.

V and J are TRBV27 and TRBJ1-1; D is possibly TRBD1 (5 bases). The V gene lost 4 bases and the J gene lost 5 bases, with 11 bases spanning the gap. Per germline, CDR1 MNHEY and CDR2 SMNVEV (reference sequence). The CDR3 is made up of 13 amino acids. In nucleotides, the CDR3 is TGTGCCAGCAGTTCCAGGGCTAGGACTGAAGCTTTCTTT. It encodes CASSSRARTEAFF.

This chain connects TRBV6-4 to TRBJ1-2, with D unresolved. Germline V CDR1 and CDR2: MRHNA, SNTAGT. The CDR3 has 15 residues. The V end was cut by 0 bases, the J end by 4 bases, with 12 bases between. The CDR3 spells CASSDSTSAGYGYTF. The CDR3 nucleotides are TGTGCCAGCAGTGACTCGACATCGGCCGGCTATGGCTACACCTTC.